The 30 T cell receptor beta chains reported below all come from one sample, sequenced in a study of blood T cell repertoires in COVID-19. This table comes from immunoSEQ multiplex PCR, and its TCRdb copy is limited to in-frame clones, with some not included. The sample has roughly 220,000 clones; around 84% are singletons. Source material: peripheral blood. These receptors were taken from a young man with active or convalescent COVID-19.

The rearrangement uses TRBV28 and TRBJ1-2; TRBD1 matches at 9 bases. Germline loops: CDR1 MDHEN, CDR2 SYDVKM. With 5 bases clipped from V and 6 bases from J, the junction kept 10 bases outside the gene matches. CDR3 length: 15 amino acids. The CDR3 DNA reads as TGTGCCAGCAGTCAACTACCGGGACAGGGCGATGGCTACACCTTC. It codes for CASSQLPGQGDGYTF.

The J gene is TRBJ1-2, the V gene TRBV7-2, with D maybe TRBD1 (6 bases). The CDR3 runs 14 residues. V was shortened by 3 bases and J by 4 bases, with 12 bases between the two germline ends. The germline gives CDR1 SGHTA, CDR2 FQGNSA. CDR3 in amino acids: CASSLGGQSYGYTF. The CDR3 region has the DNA TGTGCCAGCAGCTTGGGCGGACAGAGCTATGGCTACACCTTC.

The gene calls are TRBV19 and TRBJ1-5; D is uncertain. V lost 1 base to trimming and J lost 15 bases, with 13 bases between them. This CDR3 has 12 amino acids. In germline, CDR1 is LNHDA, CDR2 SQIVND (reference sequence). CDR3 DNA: TGTGCCAGTAGTATAGGGGCAGTTCCTTGGCATTTT. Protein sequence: CASSIGAVPWHF.

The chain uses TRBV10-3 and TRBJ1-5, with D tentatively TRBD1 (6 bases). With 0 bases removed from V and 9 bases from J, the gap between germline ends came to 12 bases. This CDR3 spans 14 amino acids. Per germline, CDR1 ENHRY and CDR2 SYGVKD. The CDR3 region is CAISESAQGRPQHF. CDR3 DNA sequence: TGTGCCATCAGTGAGTCGGCGCAGGGGCGGCCCCAGCATTTT.

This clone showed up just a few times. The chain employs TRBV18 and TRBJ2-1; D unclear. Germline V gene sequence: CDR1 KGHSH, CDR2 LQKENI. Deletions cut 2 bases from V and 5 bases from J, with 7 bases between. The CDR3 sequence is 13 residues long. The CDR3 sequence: CASSPISNNEQFF. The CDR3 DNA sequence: TGTGCCAGCTCACCAATATCTAACAATGAGCAGTTCTTC.

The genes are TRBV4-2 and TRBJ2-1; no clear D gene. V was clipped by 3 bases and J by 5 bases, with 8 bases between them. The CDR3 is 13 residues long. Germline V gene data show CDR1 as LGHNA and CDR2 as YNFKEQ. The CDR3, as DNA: TGTGCCAGCAGCCAGAGCCTAAACAATGAGCAGTTCTTC. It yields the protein CASSQSLNNEQFF.

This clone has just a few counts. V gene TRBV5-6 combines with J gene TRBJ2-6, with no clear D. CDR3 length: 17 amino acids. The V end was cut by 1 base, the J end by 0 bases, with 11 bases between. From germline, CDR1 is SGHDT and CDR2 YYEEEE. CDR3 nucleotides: TGTGCCAGCAGCTTGAGAGGCTCGGGCTCTGGGGCCAACGTCCTGACTTTC. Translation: CASSLRGSGSGANVLTF.

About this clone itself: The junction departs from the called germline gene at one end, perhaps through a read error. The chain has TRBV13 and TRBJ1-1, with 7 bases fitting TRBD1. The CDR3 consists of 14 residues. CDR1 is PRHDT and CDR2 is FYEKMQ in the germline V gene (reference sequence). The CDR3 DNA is TGCGCCAGCAGGGGGGGGGAAATGAACACTGAAGCTTTCTTT. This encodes CASRGGEMNTEAFF.

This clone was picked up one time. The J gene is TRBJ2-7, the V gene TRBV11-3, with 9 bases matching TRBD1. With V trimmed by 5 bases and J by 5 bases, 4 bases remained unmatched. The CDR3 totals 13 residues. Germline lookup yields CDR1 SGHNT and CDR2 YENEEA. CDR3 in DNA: TGTGCCAGCAGCCCGGGACAGGGAAACGAGCAGTACTTC. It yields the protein CASSPGQGNEQYF.

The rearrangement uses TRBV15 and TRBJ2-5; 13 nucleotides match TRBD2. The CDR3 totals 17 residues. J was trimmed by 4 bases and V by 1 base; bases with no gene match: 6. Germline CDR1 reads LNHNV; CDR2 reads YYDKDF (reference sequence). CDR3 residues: CATSRGHGLAGAETQYF. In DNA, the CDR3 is TGTGCCACCAGCAGAGGTCACGGACTAGCGGGAGCAGAGACCCAGTACTTC. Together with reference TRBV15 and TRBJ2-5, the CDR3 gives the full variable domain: DAMVIQNPRYQVTQFGKPVTLSCSQTLNHNVMYWYQQKSSQAPKLLFHYYDKDFNNEADTPDNFQSRRPNTSFCFLDIRSPGLGDTAMYLCATSRGHGLAGAETQYFGPGTRLLVL.

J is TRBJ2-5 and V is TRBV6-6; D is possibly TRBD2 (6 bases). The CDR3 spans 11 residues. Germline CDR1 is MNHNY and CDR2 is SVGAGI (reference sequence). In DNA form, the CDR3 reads TGTGCGACGGGGGAGCAAGAGACCCAGTACTTC. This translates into CATGEQETQYF.

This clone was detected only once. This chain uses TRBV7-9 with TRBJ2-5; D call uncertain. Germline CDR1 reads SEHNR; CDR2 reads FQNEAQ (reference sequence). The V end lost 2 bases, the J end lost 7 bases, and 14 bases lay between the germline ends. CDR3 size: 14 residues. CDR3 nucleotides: TGTGCCAGCAGCTTAAGCCGGTCCCCAGGGACCCAGTACTTC. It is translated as CASSLSRSPGTQYF.

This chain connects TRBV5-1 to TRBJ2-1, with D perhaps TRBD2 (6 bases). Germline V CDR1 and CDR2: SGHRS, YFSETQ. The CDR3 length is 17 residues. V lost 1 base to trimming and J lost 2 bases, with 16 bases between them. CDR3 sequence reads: CASSLTWWRETYNEQFF. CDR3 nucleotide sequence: TGCGCCAGCAGCTTGACGTGGTGGCGGGAAACCTACAATGAGCAGTTCTTC. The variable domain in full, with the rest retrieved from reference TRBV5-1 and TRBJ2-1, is KAGVTQTPRYLIKTRGQQVTLSCSPISGHRSVSWYQQTPGQGLQFLFEYFSETQRNKGNFPGRFSGRQFSNSRSEMNVSTLELGDSALYLCASSLTWWRETYNEQFFGPGTRLTVL.

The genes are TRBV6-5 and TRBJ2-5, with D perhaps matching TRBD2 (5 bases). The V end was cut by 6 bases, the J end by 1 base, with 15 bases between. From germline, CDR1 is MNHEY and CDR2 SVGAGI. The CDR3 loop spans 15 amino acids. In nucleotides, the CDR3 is TGTGCCAGCAGGCCGGGAAGGGTGCTCCAAGAGACCCAGTACTTC. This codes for CASRPGRVLQETQYF.

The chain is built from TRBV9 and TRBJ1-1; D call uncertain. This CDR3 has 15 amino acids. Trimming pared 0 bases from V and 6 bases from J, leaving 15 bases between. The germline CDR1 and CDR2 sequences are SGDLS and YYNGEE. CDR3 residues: CASSVAGGIGAEAFF. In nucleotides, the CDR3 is TGTGCCAGCAGCGTAGCGGGCGGGATAGGCGCTGAAGCTTTCTTT. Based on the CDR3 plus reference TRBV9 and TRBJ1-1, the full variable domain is DSGVTQTPKHLITATGQRVTLRCSPRSGDLSVYWYQQSLDQGLQFLIQYYNGEERAKGNILERFSAQQFPDLHSELNLSSLELGDSALYFCASSVAGGIGAEAFFGQGTRLTVV.

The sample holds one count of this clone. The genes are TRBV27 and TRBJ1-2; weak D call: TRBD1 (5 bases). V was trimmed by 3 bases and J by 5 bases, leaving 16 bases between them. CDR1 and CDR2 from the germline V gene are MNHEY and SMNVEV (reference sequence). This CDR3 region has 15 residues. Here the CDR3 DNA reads TGTGCCAGCAGTTTTTCCCGGCAAGGGGTTTATGGCTACACCTTC. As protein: CASSFSRQGVYGYTF.

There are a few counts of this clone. The CDR3 loop reads CASSKLGQNYGYTF. CDR3 nucleotides: TGTGCCAGCAGCAAATTGGGACAGAACTATGGCTACACCTTC. The chain is built from TRBV21-1 and TRBJ1-2; TRBD1, the table's D call, lacks a check against the DNA. TRBV21-1 is tagged as a pseudogene. The CDR3 totals 14 residues.

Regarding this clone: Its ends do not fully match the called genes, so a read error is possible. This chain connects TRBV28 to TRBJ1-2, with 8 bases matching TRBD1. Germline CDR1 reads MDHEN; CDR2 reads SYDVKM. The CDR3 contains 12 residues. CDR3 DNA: TGTGCCAGCAGCGCAACAGGACAGGGCTGCACCTTC. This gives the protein CASSATGQGCTF.

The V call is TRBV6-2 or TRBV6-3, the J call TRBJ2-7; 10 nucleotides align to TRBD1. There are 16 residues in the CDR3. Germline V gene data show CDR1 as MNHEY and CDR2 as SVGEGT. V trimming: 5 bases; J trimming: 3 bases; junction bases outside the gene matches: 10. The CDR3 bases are TGTGCCAGCAGTCCGCGGTTGGGGACAGGGGTCTACGAGCAGTACTTC. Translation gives CASSPRLGTGVYEQYF.

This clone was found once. CDR3 loop: CASSQDNVWASSGNTIYF. In nucleotides, the CDR3 is TGTGCCAGCAGCCAAGATAATGTCTGGGCGAGCTCTGGAAACACCATATATTTT. The J gene is TRBJ1-3, the V gene TRBV3-1 (or the pseudogene TRBV3-2); D is unresolved. Trimming took 0 bases from V and 0 from J, leaving 15 bases between them. Germline V gene lookup returns CDR1 LGHDT and CDR2 YNNKEL (reference sequence). The CDR3 extends over 18 amino acids.

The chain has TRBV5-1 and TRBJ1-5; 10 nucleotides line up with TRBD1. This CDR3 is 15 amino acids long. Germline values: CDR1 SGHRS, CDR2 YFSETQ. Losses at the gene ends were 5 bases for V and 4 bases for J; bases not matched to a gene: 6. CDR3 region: CASRRTGGNNQPQHF. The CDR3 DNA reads TGCGCCAGCAGAAGGACAGGGGGGAATAATCAGCCCCAGCATTTT.

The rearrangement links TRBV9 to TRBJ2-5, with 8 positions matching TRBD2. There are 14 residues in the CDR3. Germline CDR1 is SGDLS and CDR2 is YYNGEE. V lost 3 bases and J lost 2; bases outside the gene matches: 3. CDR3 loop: CASSAGGVQETQYF. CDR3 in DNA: TGTGCCAGCAGCGCGGGGGGGGTGCAAGAGACCCAGTACTTC.

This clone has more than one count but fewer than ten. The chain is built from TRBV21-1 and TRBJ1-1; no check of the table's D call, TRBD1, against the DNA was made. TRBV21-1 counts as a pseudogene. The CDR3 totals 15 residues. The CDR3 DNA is TGTGCCAGCAGCACCCCACAGGGGGCGAGGACTGAAGCTTTCTTT. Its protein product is CASSTPQGARTEAFF.

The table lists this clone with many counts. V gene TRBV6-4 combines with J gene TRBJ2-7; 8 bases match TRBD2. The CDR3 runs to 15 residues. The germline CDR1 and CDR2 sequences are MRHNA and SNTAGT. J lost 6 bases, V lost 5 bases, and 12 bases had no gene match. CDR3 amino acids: CASSPIEAGVSEQYF. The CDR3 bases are TGTGCCAGCAGTCCAATTGAAGCGGGAGTTAGCGAGCAGTACTTC.

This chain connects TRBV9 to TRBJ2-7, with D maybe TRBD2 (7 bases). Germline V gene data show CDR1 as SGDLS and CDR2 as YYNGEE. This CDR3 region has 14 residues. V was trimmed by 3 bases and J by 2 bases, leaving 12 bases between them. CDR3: CASSERGGPYEQYF. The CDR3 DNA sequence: TGTGCCAGCAGCGAGAGGGGGGGACCCTACGAGCAGTACTTC.

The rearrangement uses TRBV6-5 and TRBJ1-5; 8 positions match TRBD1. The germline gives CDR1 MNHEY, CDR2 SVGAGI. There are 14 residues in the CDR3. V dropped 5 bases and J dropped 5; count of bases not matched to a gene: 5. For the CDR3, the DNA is TGTGCCAGCAGTACCAGGGGGCCCCATCAGCCCCAGCATTTT. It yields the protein CASSTRGPHQPQHF.

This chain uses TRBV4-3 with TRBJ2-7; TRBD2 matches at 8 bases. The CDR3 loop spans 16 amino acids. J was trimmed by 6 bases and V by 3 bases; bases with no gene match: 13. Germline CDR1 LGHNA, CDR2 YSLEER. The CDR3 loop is CASSQGRGAGASEQYF. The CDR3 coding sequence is TGCGCCAGCAGCCAGGGAAGAGGAGCGGGGGCCTCCGAGCAGTACTTC.

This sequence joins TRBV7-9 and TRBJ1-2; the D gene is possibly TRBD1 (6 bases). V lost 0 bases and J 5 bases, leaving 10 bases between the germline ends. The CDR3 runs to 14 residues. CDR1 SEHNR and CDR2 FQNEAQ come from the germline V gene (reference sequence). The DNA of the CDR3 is TGTGCCAGCAGCTTAGCCCGACAGGAGTATGGCTACACCTTC. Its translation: CASSLARQEYGYTF. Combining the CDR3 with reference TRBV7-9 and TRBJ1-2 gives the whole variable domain DTGVSQNPRHKITKRGQNVTFRCDPISEHNRLYWYRQTLGQGPEFLTYFQNEAQLEKSRLLSDRFSAERPKGSFSTLEIQRTEQGDSAMYLCASSLARQEYGYTFGSGTRLTVV.

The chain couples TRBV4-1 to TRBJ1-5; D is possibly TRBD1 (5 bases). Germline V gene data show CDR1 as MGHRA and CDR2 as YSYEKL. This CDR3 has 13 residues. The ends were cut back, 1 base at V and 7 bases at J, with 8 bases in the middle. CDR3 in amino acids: CASSQVPGQPQHF. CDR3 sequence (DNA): TGCGCCAGCAGCCAAGTTCCAGGGCAGCCCCAGCATTTT.

DNA for the CDR3: TGTGCCAGCAGCTTGCTTCTGGTAGAGTTGGGGGCCGAGACCCAGTACTTC. This sequence encodes CASSLLLVELGAETQYF. The V and J genes are TRBV5-6 and TRBJ2-5, with D possibly matching TRBD1 (6 bases). Germline V lookup: CDR1 SGHDT, CDR2 YYEEEE. This CDR3 region has 17 residues. V lost 1 base and J lost 5, with 21 bases in between. The variable domain in full, completed from reference TRBV5-6 and TRBJ2-5, reads DAGVTQSPTHLIKTRGQQVTLRCSPKSGHDTVSWYQQALGQGPQFIFQYYEEEERQRGNFPDRFSGHQFPNYSSELNVNALLLGDSALYLCASSLLLVELGAETQYFGPGTRLLVL.